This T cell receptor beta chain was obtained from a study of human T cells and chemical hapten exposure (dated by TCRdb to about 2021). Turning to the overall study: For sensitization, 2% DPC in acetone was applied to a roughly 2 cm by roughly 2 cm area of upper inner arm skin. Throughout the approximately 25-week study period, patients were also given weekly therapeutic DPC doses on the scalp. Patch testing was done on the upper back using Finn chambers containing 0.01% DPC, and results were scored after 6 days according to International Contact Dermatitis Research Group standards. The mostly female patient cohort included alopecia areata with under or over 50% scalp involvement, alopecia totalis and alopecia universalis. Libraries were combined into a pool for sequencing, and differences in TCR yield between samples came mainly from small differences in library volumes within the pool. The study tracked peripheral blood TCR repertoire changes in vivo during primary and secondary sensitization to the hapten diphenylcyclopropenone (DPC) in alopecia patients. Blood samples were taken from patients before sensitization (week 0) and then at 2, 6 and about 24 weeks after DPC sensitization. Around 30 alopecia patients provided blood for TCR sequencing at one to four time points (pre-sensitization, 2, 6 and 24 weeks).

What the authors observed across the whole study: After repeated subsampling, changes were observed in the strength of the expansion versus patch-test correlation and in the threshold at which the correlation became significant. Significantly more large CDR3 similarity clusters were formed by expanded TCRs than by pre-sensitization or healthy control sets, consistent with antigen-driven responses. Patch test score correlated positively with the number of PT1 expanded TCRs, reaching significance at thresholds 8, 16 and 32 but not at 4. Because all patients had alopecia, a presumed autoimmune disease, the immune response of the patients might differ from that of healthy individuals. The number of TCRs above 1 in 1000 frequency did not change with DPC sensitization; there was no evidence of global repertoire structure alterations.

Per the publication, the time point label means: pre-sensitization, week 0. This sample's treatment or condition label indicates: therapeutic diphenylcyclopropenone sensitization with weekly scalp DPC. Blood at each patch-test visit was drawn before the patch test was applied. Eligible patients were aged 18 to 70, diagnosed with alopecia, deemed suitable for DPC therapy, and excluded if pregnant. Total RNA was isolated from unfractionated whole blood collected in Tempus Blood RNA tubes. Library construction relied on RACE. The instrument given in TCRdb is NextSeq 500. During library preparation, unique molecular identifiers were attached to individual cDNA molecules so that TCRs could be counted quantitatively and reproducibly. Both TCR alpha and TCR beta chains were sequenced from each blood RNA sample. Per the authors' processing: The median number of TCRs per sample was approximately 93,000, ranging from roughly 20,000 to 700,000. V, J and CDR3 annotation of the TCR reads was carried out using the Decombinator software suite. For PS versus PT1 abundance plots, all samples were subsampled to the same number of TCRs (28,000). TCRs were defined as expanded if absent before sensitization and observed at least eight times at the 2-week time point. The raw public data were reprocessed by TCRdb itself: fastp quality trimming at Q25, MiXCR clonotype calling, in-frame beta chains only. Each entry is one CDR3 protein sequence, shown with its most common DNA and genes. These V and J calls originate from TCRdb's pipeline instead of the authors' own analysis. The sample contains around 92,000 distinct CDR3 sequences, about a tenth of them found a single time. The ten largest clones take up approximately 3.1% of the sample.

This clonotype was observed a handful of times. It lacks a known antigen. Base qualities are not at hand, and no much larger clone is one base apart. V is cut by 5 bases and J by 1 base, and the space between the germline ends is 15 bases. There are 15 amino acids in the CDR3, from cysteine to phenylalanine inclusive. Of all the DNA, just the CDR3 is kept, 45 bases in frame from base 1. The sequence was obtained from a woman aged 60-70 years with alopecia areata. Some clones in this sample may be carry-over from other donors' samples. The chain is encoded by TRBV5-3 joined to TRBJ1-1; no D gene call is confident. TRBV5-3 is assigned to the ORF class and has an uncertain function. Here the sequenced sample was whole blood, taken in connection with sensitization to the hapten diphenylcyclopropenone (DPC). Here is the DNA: TGTGCCAGAAGGTCTTCACGGCGGGAGAACACTGAAGCTTTCTTT. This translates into CARRSSRRENTEAFF.